Detailed here is one T cell receptor beta chain. The germline V gene has CDR1 SEHNR and CDR2 FQNEAQ (reference sequence). The CDR3 spans 16 residues. The V end lost 5 bases, the J end lost 5 bases, and 22 bases lay between the germline ends. This specimen belongs to a study of STAT5B mutations in CD4+ large granular lymphocyte leukemia. Libraries were prepared by immunoSEQ multiplex PCR; TCRdb keeps only in-frame clonotypes and omits some of them. Among nearly 30,000 clones listed, roughly three quarters were seen once. V is TRBV7-9 and J is TRBJ2-7; either TRBD1 or TRBD2 may fit D (6 bases each). The clonotype was recovered from a human donor in good health. Specimen: CD4+ T cells from blood buffy coats. For the CDR3, the DNA is TGTGCCAGCAGCCCCCTTACGTGGAGGGGGGCAGACGAGCAGTACTTC. This sequence encodes CASSPLTWRGADEQYF.